These 26 T cell receptor beta chains came from one sample sequenced in a study of T-cell reconstitution after alpha-beta-depleted transplantation in children. As it was prepared, the TCRbeta library received unique molecular identifiers. TCRdb processed the PCR reads anew with MiXCR; each CDR3 protein has one entry. This table holds about 110,000 distinct CDR3 sequences, roughly 23% found once. The sequences come from PBMCs, mostly from graft donor cells, collected 180 days after TCRalphabeta/CD19-depleted stem cell transplant. All receptors derive from a male patient aged 2-15 years who had a stem cell transplant for chronic granulomatous disease, so the T cells may come from the graft donor.

This clonotype was picked up a small number of times. V is TRBV12-3 or TRBV12-4 and J is TRBJ2-1; 7 bases are a match to TRBD2. This CDR3 region has 13 residues. V was clipped by 6 bases and J by 6 bases; unmatched bases: 5. Here the CDR3 DNA reads TGTGCCAGCAGCTTGACTAGCCGCAATGAGCAGTTCTTC. It is translated as CASSLTSRNEQFF.

This chain links TRBV20-1 with TRBJ2-2; D not certain. Trimming left V 0 bases short and J 5 bases short, with 10 bases between. This CDR3 is built from 14 residues. Germline assignment: CDR1 DFQATT and CDR2 SNEGSKA (reference sequence). This CDR3 reads CSARDFSRTGELFF. CDR3 bases: TGCAGTGCTAGAGACTTTTCTAGAACCGGGGAGCTGTTTTTT.

There are a few counts of this clonotype. V is TRBV27 and J is TRBJ2-3; 7 nucleotides line up with TRBD1. Germline CDR1 and CDR2: MNHEY and SMNVEV (reference sequence). The CDR3 is made up of 19 amino acids. Germline trimming cut 6 bases from V and 0 bases from J; bases unmatched to any gene: 18. CDR3 residues: CASSPDRVWGRGSTDTQYF. The CDR3 DNA reads as TGTGCCAGCAGCCCCGACAGGGTATGGGGACGTGGAAGCACAGATACGCAGTATTTT.

The chain couples TRBV25-1 to TRBJ1-1; weak D call: TRBD1 (5 bases). This CDR3 is 14 amino acids long. The V gene lost 1 base and the J gene lost 1 base, with 7 bases spanning the gap. CDR1 MGHDK and CDR2 SYGVNS come from the germline V gene. The CDR3 sequence: CASSEWDGNTEAFF. The CDR3 DNA is TGTGCCAGCAGTGAATGGGACGGGAACACTGAAGCTTTCTTT. The complete variable domain, with remaining parts taken from reference TRBV25-1 and TRBJ1-1, reads EADIYQTPRYLVIGTGKKITLECSQTMGHDKMYWYQQDPGMELHLIHYSYGVNSTEKGDLSSESTVSRIRTEHFPLTLESARPSHTSQYLCASSEWDGNTEAFFGQGTRLTVV.

This clonotype was seen only a few times. This chain uses TRBV12-3 or TRBV12-4 with TRBJ2-1, with no clear D. V was cut by 0 bases and J by 12 bases, with 12 bases left in between. The CDR3 totals 13 residues. CDR3 DNA: TGTGCCAGCAGTTTAGCGCCTAGGGAAAGGCAGTTCTTC. It codes for CASSLAPRERQFF.

The chain links TRBV28 to TRBJ2-7; TRBD1 might be the D (6 bases). The CDR3 sequence is 12 residues long. V lost 4 bases, J lost 4 bases, and 8 bases lay in between. Looked up from germline, CDR1 is MDHEN and CDR2 is SYDVKM. CDR3 bases: TGTGCCAGCAGTTGGACAGAATACGAGCAGTACTTC. This translates into CASSWTEYEQYF.

This clonotype was counted many times. The rearrangement links TRBV2 to TRBJ1-1; D is possibly TRBD1 (5 bases). The CDR3 is made up of 13 amino acids. Germline V gives CDR1 SNHLY, CDR2 FYNNEI. V lost 2 bases and J 4 bases, leaving 8 bases between the germline ends. In nucleotides, the CDR3 is TGTGCCAGCAGTGAATGGGGCGGCACTGAAGCTTTCTTT. Translating it yields CASSEWGGTEAFF.

Only one count was recorded for this clonotype. The chain is built from TRBV20-1 and TRBJ2-7; a possible D gene is TRBD1 (6 bases). CDR1 is DFQATT, CDR2 SNEGSKA, per germline (reference sequence). With 1 base removed from V and 7 bases from J, the gap between germline ends came to 17 bases. This CDR3 is built from 14 residues. CDR3 sequence: CSARGDTGVGEQYF. Written as DNA, the CDR3 is TGCAGTGCTAGAGGGGACACTGGGGTTGGGGAGCAGTACTTC.

This clonotype was counted only a few times. The gene calls are TRBV12-3 or TRBV12-4 and TRBJ2-7, with no clear D. The CDR3 is made up of 14 amino acids. V dropped 5 bases and J dropped 0 bases, with 11 bases sitting between them. The CDR3 region has the DNA TGTGCCAGCAGTCAGGAGCGCCTCTCCTACGAGCAGTACTTC. Its protein is CASSQERLSYEQYF.

This clonotype was recorded at least ten times. The chain carries TRBV7-9 and TRBJ2-7; unclear D gene. Germline V gene lookup returns CDR1 SEHNR and CDR2 FQNEAQ (reference sequence). Trimming removed 5 bases at V and 0 bases at J, with 17 bases between. The CDR3 is made up of 16 amino acids. The CDR3 nucleotides are TGTGCCAGCAGCCTCACGCCGGGCACCCTCTCCTACGAGCAGTACTTC. Translating it yields CASSLTPGTLSYEQYF.

This clonotype turned up a few times. Written as DNA, the CDR3 is TGTGCCACCAGCAGAGCTTACAGGGAGCTTGGCTACACCTTC. Protein product: CATSRAYRELGYTF. The rearrangement uses TRBV15 and TRBJ1-2; weak D call: TRBD1 (6 bases). Trimming removed 1 base from V and 7 bases from J, with 13 bases in between. Per germline, CDR1 LNHNV and CDR2 YYDKDF (reference sequence). This CDR3 has 14 amino acids.

Comments on this clonotype: This may arise from a read error, as a much more abundant clone is one base away. The genes are TRBV7-2 and TRBJ2-3; D is ambiguous. CDR3 size: 14 residues. Germline assignment: CDR1 SGHTA and CDR2 FQGNSA. DNA of the CDR3: TGTGCCGGCAGCTCCCTGACCCAAGGACATACGCAGTATTTT. The encoded protein is CAGSSLTQGHTQYF.

V gene TRBV7-8 combines with J gene TRBJ1-3, with D possibly TRBD1 on 6 matching bases. Germline lookup yields CDR1 SGHVS and CDR2 FQNEAQ. V lost 1 base, J lost 1 base, and 8 bases lay in between. The CDR3 runs to 15 residues. CDR3 amino acids: CASSLGGGSGNTIYF. The CDR3 DNA is TGTGCCAGCAGCTTAGGAGGGGGGTCTGGAAACACCATATATTTT.

This clonotype was seen more than once but under ten times. This chain joins TRBV9 and TRBJ1-6; TRBD1 matches at 9 bases. There are 16 residues in the CDR3. Germline lookup yields CDR1 SGDLS and CDR2 YYNGEE. Losses at the gene ends were 3 bases for V and 4 bases for J; bases not matched to a gene: 5. This CDR3 reads CASSAKGTGYNSPLHF. In DNA, the CDR3 is TGTGCCAGCAGCGCGAAGGGGACAGGGTATAATTCACCCCTCCACTTT. Using reference TRBV9 and TRBJ1-6 for the parts outside the CDR3, the full variable domain is DSGVTQTPKHLITATGQRVTLRCSPRSGDLSVYWYQQSLDQGLQFLIQYYNGEERAKGNILERFSAQQFPDLHSELNLSSLELGDSALYFCASSAKGTGYNSPLHFGNGTRLTVT.

The chain recombines TRBV15 with TRBJ2-5; a weak D match, TRBD2 (6 bases). The germline V gene has CDR1 LNHNV and CDR2 YYDKDF (reference sequence). Trimming removed 4 bases at V and 13 bases at J, with 25 bases between. The CDR3 is made up of 15 amino acids. CDR3 bases: TGTGCCACCAGCACGGGACTCGGGCTAGGAGGGCGCAGGTACTTC. Its protein is CATSTGLGLGGRRYF.

This clonotype was seen a few times. The V gene is TRBV5-1, the J gene TRBJ2-1, with D perhaps given as TRBD1 or TRBD2 (5 bases each). Germline lookup yields CDR1 SGHRS and CDR2 YFSETQ. CDR3 length: 14 amino acids. V was pared by 7 bases and J by 5 bases, with 16 bases between. CDR3 protein: CASYTRGANNEQFF. The CDR3 nucleotides read TGCGCCAGCTACACCCGGGGCGCAAACAATGAGCAGTTCTTC.

In this sample, this clonotype turned up a few times. V and J are TRBV20-1 and TRBJ1-5, with TRBD1 matching 9 bases. Germline assignment: CDR1 DFQATT and CDR2 SNEGSKA (reference sequence). CDR3 size: 16 residues. Germline trimming cut 5 bases from V and 0 bases from J; bases unmatched to any gene: 8. CDR3 DNA sequence: TGCAGTGCTGCCAAGGACAGGGGAACTAGCAATCAGCCCCAGCATTTT. This translates into CSAAKDRGTSNQPQHF.

This clonotype was seen at least ten times. The V and J genes are TRBV11-2 and TRBJ2-2; either TRBD1 or TRBD2 may supply D (5 bases each). CDR1 SGHAT and CDR2 FQNNGV come from the germline V gene. CDR3 length: 14 amino acids. V shed 1 base and J shed 9 bases, with 12 bases lying between them. CDR3 sequence reads: CASSLVSRGRELFF. CDR3 nucleotides: TGTGCCAGCAGCTTAGTTAGCCGGGGCCGGGAGCTGTTTTTT.

Note on this clonotype: A single base separates this from a much larger clone, so it may be a read error. The rearrangement joins TRBV6-1 to TRBJ2-7, with 7 nucleotides matching TRBD1. CDR3 length: 13 amino acids. V lost 6 bases to trimming and J lost 9 bases; unmatched junction nucleotides: 11. Germline-derived CDR1 and CDR2 are MNHNS and SASEGT. CDR3 nucleotide sequence: TGTGCCAGCAGCCCAGACAGGGTGCGGGCGCAGTACTTC. Translation: CASSPDRVRAQYF.

V is TRBV28 and J is TRBJ1-1; D gene uncertain. Between the trimmed V and J ends, which lost 6 bases and 8 bases, there was a span of 10 bases. Germline V gene sequence: CDR1 MDHEN, CDR2 SYDVKM. The CDR3 length is 11 residues. The CDR3 region is CASSPAGEAFF. The CDR3, as DNA: TGTGCCAGCAGCCCCGCGGGAGAAGCTTTCTTT.

The rearrangement joins TRBV27 to TRBJ1-5; possibly TRBD1 for D (6 bases). The CDR3 is made up of 13 amino acids. The germline V gene has CDR1 MNHEY and CDR2 SMNVEV (reference sequence). V was trimmed by 5 bases and J by 7 bases, leaving 12 bases between them. CDR3 sequence reads: CASSRSGQQPQHF. The DNA for the CDR3 is TGTGCCAGCAGTCGTTCCGGACAGCAGCCCCAGCATTTT.

The chain couples TRBV16 to TRBJ2-7; 10 bases map to TRBD1. CDR1 and CDR2 (germline): KGHSY, FQNENV. V gave up 6 bases and J gave up 3 bases; unmatched junction bases: 8. The CDR3 spans 15 residues. CDR3 in amino acids: CASSPPGQGYYEQYF. The CDR3 coding sequence is TGTGCCAGCAGTCCACCGGGACAGGGGTACTACGAGCAGTACTTC.

This chain connects TRBV7-2 to TRBJ2-7; D is perhaps TRBD1 (6 bases). The CDR3 totals 15 residues. Germline CDR1 and CDR2: SGHTA and FQGNSA. The V gene lost 4 bases and the J gene lost 5 bases, with 18 bases spanning the gap. CDR3 DNA: TGTGCCAGCAGCTCGACTGGGGGCTGGCGGGACGAGCAGTACTTC. Amino acid sequence: CASSSTGGWRDEQYF.

This clonotype has a count of ten or more. The J gene is TRBJ2-7, the V gene TRBV29-1; 8 nucleotides line up with TRBD1. The CDR3 has 12 residues. Germline loops: CDR1 SQVTM, CDR2 ANQGSEA. Trimming removed 6 bases from V and 3 bases from J; junction bases left unmatched: 4. The CDR3 spells CSVTGQGYEQYF. As DNA, the CDR3 is TGCAGCGTCACAGGACAGGGCTACGAGCAGTACTTC.

The V gene is TRBV5-1, the J gene TRBJ2-7, with 16 nucleotides matching TRBD2. Germline CDR1 is SGHRS and CDR2 is YFSETQ. J was trimmed by 3 bases and V by 1 base; bases with no gene match: 10. The CDR3 is 19 amino acids. DNA for the CDR3: TGCGCCAGCAGCTTGCCCTCCGGGACTAGCGGGAGGGCCATCTACGAGCAGTACTTC. The encoded protein is CASSLPSGTSGRAIYEQYF.

In this sample, this clonotype turned up many times. The chain links TRBV12-3 or TRBV12-4 to TRBJ2-7; a possible D gene is TRBD1 (6 bases). The CDR3 contains 14 residues. V was clipped by 5 bases and J by 0 bases, with 11 bases between them. The DNA of the CDR3 is TGTGCCAGCAGTCCAGGGGCCCTCTCCTACGAGCAGTACTTC. Translated, it gives CASSPGALSYEQYF.